The TCR beta chain under discussion was sequenced for a study of CD8 T cells in ankylosing spondylitis. Study-level points and caveats: In ankylosing spondylitis patients, matched synovial fluid reportedly showed significant enrichment of disease-linked clones. There was a TCR beta motif, made of fewer than 10 highly homologous variants, that appeared characteristic of ankylosing spondylitis blood.

TCRdb analysed the 5' RACE reads with MiXCR anew, one entry per CDR3 protein. In the table there are roughly 300,000 distinct CDR3 sequences, less than 10% of which are singletons. Trimming took 6 bases from V and 3 from J, leaving 17 bases between them. CDR1 and CDR2 from the germline V gene are MNHEY and SVGEGT. The CDR3 extends over 15 amino acids. Note on this clonotype: The antigen remains undetermined.

The TCR sequence derives from a male donor with ankylosing spondylitis. Sequencing used blood, either unsorted or a sorted T cell fraction (not recorded which). The rearrangement links TRBV6-2 or TRBV6-3 to TRBJ2-5, with D tentatively TRBD1 or TRBD2 (6 bases each). CDR3 sequence reads: CASSGFGGSKETQYF. For the CDR3, the DNA is TGTGCCAGCAGCGGGTTCGGGGGCAGCAAAGAGACCCAGTACTTC.